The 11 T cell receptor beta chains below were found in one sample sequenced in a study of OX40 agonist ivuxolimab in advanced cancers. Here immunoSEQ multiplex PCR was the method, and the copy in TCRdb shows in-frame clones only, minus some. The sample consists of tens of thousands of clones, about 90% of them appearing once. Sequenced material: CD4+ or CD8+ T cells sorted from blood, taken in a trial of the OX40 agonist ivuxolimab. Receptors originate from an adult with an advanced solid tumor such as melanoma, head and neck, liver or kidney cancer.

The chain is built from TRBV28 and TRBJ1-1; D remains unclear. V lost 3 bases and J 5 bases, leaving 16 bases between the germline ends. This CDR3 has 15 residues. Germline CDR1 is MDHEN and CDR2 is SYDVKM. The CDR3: CASSFGRRWQTEAFF. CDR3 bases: TGTGCCAGCAGTTTTGGCAGACGGTGGCAAACTGAAGCTTTCTTT.

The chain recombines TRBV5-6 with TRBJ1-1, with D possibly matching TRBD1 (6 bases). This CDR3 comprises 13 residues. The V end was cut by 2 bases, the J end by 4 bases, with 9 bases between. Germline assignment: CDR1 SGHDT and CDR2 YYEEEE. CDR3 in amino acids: CASSFRGPTEAFF. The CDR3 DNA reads TGTGCCAGCAGCTTCAGGGGCCCCACTGAAGCTTTCTTT.

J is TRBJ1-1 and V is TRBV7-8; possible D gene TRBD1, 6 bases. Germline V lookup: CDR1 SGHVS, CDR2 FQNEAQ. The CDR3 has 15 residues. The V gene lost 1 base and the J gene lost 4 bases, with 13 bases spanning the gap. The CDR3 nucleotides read TGTGCCAGCAGCTTAGACGGGGGGCGTAGCACTGAAGCTTTCTTT. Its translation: CASSLDGGRSTEAFF.

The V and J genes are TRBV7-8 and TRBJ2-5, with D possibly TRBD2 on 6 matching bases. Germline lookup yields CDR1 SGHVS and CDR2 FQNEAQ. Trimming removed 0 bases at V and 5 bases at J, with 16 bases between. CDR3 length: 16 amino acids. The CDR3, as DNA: TGTGCCAGCAGCTTAGCCGCGGGGTACGTCGGGGAGACCCAGTACTTC. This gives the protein CASSLAAGYVGETQYF.

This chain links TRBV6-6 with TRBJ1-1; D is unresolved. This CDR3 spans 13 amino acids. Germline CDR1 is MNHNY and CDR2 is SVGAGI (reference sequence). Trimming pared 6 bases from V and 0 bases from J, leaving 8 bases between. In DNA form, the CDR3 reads TGTGCCAGCAGGGACGGGCTGAACACTGAAGCTTTCTTT. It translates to CASRDGLNTEAFF.

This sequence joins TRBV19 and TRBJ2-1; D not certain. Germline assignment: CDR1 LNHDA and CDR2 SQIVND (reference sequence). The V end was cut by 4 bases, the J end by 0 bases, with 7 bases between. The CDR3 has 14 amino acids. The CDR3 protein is CASSTWSSYNEQFF. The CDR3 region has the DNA TGTGCCAGTAGTACATGGAGCTCCTACAATGAGCAGTTCTTC.

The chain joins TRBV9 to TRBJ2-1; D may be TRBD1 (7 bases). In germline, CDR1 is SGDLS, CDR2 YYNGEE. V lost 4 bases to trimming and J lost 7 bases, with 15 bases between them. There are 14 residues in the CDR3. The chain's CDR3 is CASSSRGRMNEQFF. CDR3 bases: TGTGCCAGCAGCTCCAGGGGGAGGATGAATGAGCAGTTCTTC.

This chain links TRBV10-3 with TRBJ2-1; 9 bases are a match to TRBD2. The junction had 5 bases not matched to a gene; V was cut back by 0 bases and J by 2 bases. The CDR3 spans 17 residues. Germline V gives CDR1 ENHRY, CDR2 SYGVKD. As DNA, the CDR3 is TGTGCCATCAGTGAGTCTACGGCTAGCGGGACCTACAATGAGCAGTTCTTC. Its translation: CAISESTASGTYNEQFF.

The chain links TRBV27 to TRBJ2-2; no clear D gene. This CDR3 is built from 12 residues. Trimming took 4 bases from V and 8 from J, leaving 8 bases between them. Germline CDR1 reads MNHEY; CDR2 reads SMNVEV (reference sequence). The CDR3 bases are TGTGCCAGCAGTTCCTGGTTGGGGGAGCTGTTTTTT. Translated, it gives CASSSWLGELFF.

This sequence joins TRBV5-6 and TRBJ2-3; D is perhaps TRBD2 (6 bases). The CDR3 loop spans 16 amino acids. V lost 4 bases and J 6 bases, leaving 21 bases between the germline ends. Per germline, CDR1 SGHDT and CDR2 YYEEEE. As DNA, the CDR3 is TGTGCCAGCAGCCCGCTCGGGACGGAGGGGTGGGATACGCAGTATTTT. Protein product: CASSPLGTEGWDTQYF. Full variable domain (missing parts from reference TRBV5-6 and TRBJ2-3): DAGVTQSPTHLIKTRGQQVTLRCSPKSGHDTVSWYQQALGQGPQFIFQYYEEEERQRGNFPDRFSGHQFPNYSSELNVNALLLGDSALYLCASSPLGTEGWDTQYFGPGTRLTVL.

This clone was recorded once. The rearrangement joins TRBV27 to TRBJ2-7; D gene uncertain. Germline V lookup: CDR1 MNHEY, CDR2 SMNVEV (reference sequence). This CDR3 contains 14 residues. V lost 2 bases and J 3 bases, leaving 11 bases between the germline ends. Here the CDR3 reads CASSLGQSYYEQYF. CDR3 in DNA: TGTGCCAGCAGTTTAGGGCAGTCCTACTACGAGCAGTACTTC.